This T cell receptor beta chain appears in the sequencing data of a study of tumor and adjacent non-tumor tissue in lung cancer. Study overall: Samples averaged roughly 4.4 million productive TCRbeta reads each.

The template was RNA from unsorted bulk tissue. Newly diagnosed lung cancer patients had thoracic surgery in China, August–late 2014, without prior chemotherapy. Germline loops: CDR1 MNHEY, CDR2 SVGAGI. The CDR3 totals 14 residues. The table lists this clonotype with a few counts. Its cognate antigen is unknown. The germline gene is not matched at one end of the junction; a read error may be the cause. TCRbeta libraries were built with three rounds of nested PCR, modified from ARM-PCR. One entry per CDR3 protein, called by TCRdb with MiXCR from the multiplex PCR reads. The repertoire holds about 70,000 distinct CDR3 sequences, with around 73% as singletons. Study-wide findings and caveats: Significantly higher TCR diversity was found in tumor than normal lung.

The rearrangement joins TRBV6-5 to TRBJ1-5; D is possibly TRBD1 (6 bases). The sample was lung tumor tissue. This TCR derives from a man aged 55 to 70 with non-small cell lung cancer. CDR3 in amino acids: CASSYGQTNQPQNF. The DNA for the CDR3 is TGTGCCAGCAGTTACGGACAGACCAATCAGCCCCAGAATTTT.